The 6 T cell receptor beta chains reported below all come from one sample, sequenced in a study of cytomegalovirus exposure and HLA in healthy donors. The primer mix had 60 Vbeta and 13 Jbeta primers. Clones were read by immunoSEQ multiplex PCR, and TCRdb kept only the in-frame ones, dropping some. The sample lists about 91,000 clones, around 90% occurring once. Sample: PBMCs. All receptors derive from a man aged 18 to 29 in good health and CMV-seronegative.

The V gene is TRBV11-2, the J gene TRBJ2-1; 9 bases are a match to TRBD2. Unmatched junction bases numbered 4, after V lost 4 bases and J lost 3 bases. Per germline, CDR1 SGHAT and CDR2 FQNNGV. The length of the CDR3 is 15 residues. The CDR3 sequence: CASSSRLAVYNEQFF. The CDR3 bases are TGTGCCAGCAGCTCGAGACTAGCGGTCTACAATGAGCAGTTCTTC.

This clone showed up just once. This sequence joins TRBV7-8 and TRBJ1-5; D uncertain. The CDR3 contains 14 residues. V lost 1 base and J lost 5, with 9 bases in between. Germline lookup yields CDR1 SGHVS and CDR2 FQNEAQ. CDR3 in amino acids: CASSLDAGYQPQHF. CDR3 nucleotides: TGTGCCAGCAGCTTAGACGCTGGCTATCAGCCCCAGCATTTT.

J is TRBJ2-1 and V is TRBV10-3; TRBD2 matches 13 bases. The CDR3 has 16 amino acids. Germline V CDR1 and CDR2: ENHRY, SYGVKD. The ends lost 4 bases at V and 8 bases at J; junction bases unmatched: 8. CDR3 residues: CAISGRTSGRIHEQFF. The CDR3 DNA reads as TGTGCCATCAGTGGTAGGACTAGCGGGAGAATTCATGAGCAGTTCTTC.

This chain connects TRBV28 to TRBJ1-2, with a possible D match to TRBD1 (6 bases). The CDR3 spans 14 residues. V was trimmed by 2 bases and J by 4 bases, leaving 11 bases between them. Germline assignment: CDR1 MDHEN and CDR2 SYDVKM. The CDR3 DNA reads TGTGCCAGCAGTTTACGGGGGGCTGGCTATGGCTACACCTTC. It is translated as CASSLRGAGYGYTF.

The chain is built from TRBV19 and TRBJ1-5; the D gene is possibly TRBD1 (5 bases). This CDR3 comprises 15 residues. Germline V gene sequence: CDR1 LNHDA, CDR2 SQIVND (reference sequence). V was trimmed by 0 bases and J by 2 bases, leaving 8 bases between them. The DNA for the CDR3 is TGTGCCAGTAGTATAGATCCGGGGGGCAATCAGCCCCAGCATTTT. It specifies CASSIDPGGNQPQHF.

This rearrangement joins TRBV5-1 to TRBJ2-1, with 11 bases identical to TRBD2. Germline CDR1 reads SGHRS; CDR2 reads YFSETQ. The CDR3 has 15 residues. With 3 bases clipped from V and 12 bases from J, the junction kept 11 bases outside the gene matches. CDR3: CASSSSGTSGAVQFF. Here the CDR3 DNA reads TGCGCCAGCAGCTCCTCCGGGACTAGCGGAGCAGTGCAGTTCTTC.